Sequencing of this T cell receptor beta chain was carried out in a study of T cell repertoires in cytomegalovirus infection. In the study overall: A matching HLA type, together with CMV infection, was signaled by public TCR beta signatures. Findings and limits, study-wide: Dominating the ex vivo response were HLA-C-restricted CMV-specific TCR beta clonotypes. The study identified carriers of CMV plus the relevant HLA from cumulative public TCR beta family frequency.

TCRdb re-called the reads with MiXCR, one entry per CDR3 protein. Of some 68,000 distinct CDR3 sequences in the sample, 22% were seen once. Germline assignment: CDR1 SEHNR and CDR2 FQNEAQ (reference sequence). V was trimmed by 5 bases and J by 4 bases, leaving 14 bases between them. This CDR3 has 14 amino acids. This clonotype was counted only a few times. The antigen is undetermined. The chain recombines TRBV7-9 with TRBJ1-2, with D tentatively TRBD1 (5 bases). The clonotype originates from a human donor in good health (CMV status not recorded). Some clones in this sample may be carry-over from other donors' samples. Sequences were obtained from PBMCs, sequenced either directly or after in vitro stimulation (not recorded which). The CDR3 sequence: CASSAGGFPYGYTF. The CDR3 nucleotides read TGTGCCAGCAGCGCCGGGGGTTTTCCCTATGGCTACACCTTC.